Listed below are T cell receptor beta chains from one sample, sequenced in a study of OX40 agonist ivuxolimab in advanced cancers. Produced via immunoSEQ multiplex PCR; TCRdb's table is partial and in-frame only. The sample includes about 68,000 clones, around 86% of them seen just once. The sequencing here drew on CD4+ or CD8+ T cells sorted from blood, taken in a trial of the OX40 agonist ivuxolimab. The receptor source for this set is an adult with an advanced solid tumor such as melanoma, head and neck, liver or kidney cancer. Each CDR3 is given with its conserved first and last residue. D genes are given only for firm matches. Expanded clones get a size class; other rows say once, few or many, or leave the size out.

size: .
V: TRBV7-9
D: .
J: TRBJ1-2
CDR3: CASTLVTHYGYTF
DNA: TGTGCCAGCACCCTCGTGACCCACTATGGCTACACCTTC

size: few
V: TRBV11-1
D: .
J: TRBJ1-1
CDR3: CASGTGWGNGTEAFF
DNA: TGTGCCAGCGGTACGGGATGGGGGAATGGGACTGAAGCTTTCTTT

size: .
V: TRBV19
D: .
J: TRBJ2-1
CDR3: CASSPEAKRRTYNEQFF
DNA: TGTGCCAGTAGTCCCGAGGCAAAGCGGAGGACCTACAATGAGCAGTTCTTC

size: .
V: TRBV7-8
D: .
J: TRBJ2-7
CDR3: CASSLSSRGSYEQYF
DNA: TGTGCCAGCAGCTTATCTTCCCGGGGGTCCTACGAGCAGTACTTC

size: .
V: TRBV2
D: .
J: TRBJ1-5
CDR3: CASTERPWVSNQPQHF
DNA: TGTGCCAGCACTGAAAGACCGTGGGTTAGCAATCAGCCCCAGCATTTT

size: .
V: TRBV2
D: TRBD2
J: TRBJ2-3
CDR3: CASSPTGLAQYF
DNA: TGTGCCAGCAGCCCCACGGGACTAGCGCAGTATTTT

size: .
V: TRBV10-2
D: TRBD1
J: TRBJ2-6
CDR3: CAAERGPDRSSGANVLTF
DNA: TGCGCCGCCGAGAGGGGGCCGGACAGATCCTCTGGGGCCAACGTCCTGACTTTC

size: .
V: TRBV21-1
D: .
J: TRBJ1-2
CDR3: CASSKESDGAYGYTF
DNA: TGTGCCAGCAGCAAAGAGTCGGACGGAGCCTATGGCTACACCTTC

size: once
V: TRBV10-3
D: TRBD2
J: TRBJ2-3
CDR3: CAIRNRAGGASDTQYF
DNA: TGTGCCATCAGGAACCGAGCGGGGGGAGCATCGGATACGCAGTATTTT

size: .
V: TRBV7-6
D: TRBD2
J: TRBJ2-1
CDR3: CASSSGGWGNEQFF
DNA: TGTGCCAGCAGCTCCGGGGGGTGGGGCAATGAGCAGTTCTTC

size: .
V: TRBV7-2
D: TRBD1
J: TRBJ1-5
CDR3: CASSPRDRGGNQPQHF
DNA: TGTGCCAGCAGCCCGCGGGACAGGGGTGGCAATCAGCCCCAGCATTTT

size: .
V: TRBV7-9
D: .
J: TRBJ2-7
CDR3: CASSKGGSESYEQYF
DNA: TGTGCCAGCAGCAAGGGGGGCTCGGAGAGCTACGAGCAGTACTTC

size: .
V: TRBV5-5
D: TRBD1
J: TRBJ2-3
CDR3: CASSFGQGLTDTQYF
DNA: TGTGCCAGCAGCTTTGGACAGGGGCTCACAGATACGCAGTATTTT

size: .
V: TRBV6-6
D: .
J: TRBJ1-6
CDR3: CASSYGASHLSPLHF
DNA: TGTGCCAGCAGTTACGGTGCCTCCCACCTTTCACCCCTCCACTTT

size: .
V: TRBV5-1
D: .
J: TRBJ2-5
CDR3: CASSLNPPTGETQYF
DNA: TGCGCCAGCAGCTTGAATCCCCCGACCGGGGAGACCCAGTACTTC

size: .
V: TRBV6-5
D: .
J: TRBJ1-2
CDR3: CASSYEGVYGYTF
DNA: TGTGCCAGCAGTTACGAAGGAGTCTATGGCTACACCTTC

size: .
V: TRBV30
D: TRBD1
J: TRBJ1-1
CDR3: CAWRDRVNTEAFF
DNA: TGTGCCTGGCGGGACAGGGTAAACACTGAAGCTTTCTTT

size: few
V: TRBV9
D: .
J: TRBJ2-2
CDR3: CASTGGGGSGELFF
DNA: TGTGCCAGCACCGGAGGTGGGGGGAGCGGGGAGCTGTTTTTT

size: medium-sized
V: TRBV27
D: .
J: TRBJ1-1
CDR3: CASSLLGREAFF
DNA: TGTGCCAGCAGTTTGTTAGGGAGGGAAGCTTTCTTT

size: many
V: TRBV5-1
D: .
J: TRBJ2-1
CDR3: CASTDSNEQFF
DNA: TGCGCCAGCACGGACTCCAATGAGCAGTTCTTC

size: .
V: TRBV5-4
D: .
J: TRBJ2-1
CDR3: CASSLGVSSYNEQFF
DNA: TGTGCCAGCAGCTTGGGAGTATCCTCCTACAATGAGCAGTTCTTC

size: .
V: TRBV6-5
D: TRBD1
J: TRBJ1-1
CDR3: CASSTTGGVTEAFF
DNA: TGTGCCAGCAGTACGACAGGGGGGGTCACTGAAGCTTTCTTT

size: few
V: TRBV7-9
D: .
J: TRBJ1-6
CDR3: CASSPGPRHSPLHF
DNA: TGTGCCAGCAGCCCGGGACCGAGGCATTCACCCCTCCACTTT

size: .
V: TRBV7-9
D: TRBD1
J: TRBJ2-1
CDR3: CASSLAGQGSYNEQFF
DNA: TGTGCCAGCAGCTTAGCGGGACAGGGATCCTACAATGAGCAGTTCTTC

size: .
V: TRBV29-1
D: .
J: TRBJ1-2
CDR3: CSVEAGNDGYTF
DNA: TGCAGCGTTGAAGCGGGGAATGATGGCTACACCTTC

size: .
V: TRBV6-5
D: .
J: TRBJ2-7
CDR3: CASSYRGRGGEQYF
DNA: TGTGCCAGCAGTTATAGGGGCAGGGGTGGCGAGCAGTACTTC